A single sample is the source of the 22 T cell receptor beta chains below, sequenced in a study of PD-1 blockade in mismatch repair-deficient tumors. The protocol was immunoSEQ multiplex PCR, while the TCRdb copy is restricted to in-frame clones and leaves out a portion. The sample has about 120,000 clones, more than 60% seen once. Source: peripheral blood, taken roughly 13 months after starting pembrolizumab. All receptors come from an adult with mismatch repair-deficient cancer.

This clone was counted a single time. V is TRBV28 and J is TRBJ1-4; 7 nucleotides line up with TRBD1. The CDR3 extends over 15 amino acids. CDR1 is MDHEN, CDR2 SYDVKM, per germline. V trimming: 6 bases; J trimming: 0 bases; junction bases outside the gene matches: 4. Here the CDR3 reads CASSWDRATNEKLFF. CDR3 DNA: TGTGCCAGCAGCTGGGACAGAGCAACTAATGAAAAACTGTTTTTT. Variable domain in full (rest from reference TRBV28 and TRBJ1-4): DVKVTQSSRYLVKRTGEKVFLECVQDMDHENMFWYRQDPGLGLRLIYFSYDVKMKEKGDIPEGYSVSREKKERFSLILESASTNQTSMYLCASSWDRATNEKLFFGSGTQLSVL.

The table lists this clone with a few counts. Here the CDR3 reads CASSQDMVAGGGEQYF. Here the CDR3 DNA reads TGCGCCAGCAGCCAAGATATGGTAGCGGGAGGGGGCGAGCAGTACTTC. This chain uses TRBV4-1 with TRBJ2-7; TRBD2 matches at 11 bases. Per the germline V gene, CDR1 is MGHRA and CDR2 is YSYEKL. The CDR3 covers 16 residues. V gave up 0 bases and J gave up 6 bases; unmatched junction bases: 7.

V usage is TRBV7-9 and J usage is TRBJ2-5; no firm D call. This CDR3 contains 14 residues. The V end was cut by 5 bases, the J end by 5 bases, with 15 bases between. CDR1 is SEHNR and CDR2 is FQNEAQ in the germline V gene (reference sequence). CDR3 residues: CASSTDVRRETQYF. CDR3 DNA: TGTGCCAGCAGCACGGACGTTCGTAGGGAGACCCAGTACTTC.

The chain employs TRBV27 and TRBJ2-7, with TRBD2 matching 9 bases. The CDR3 extends over 14 amino acids. Looked up from germline, CDR1 is MNHEY and CDR2 is SMNVEV (reference sequence). V shed 6 bases, J shed 0 bases, and the junction held 3 bases outside the gene matches. This chain's CDR3 is CASRTSGSSYEQYF. CDR3 DNA: TGTGCCAGCAGGACTAGCGGTTCCTCCTACGAGCAGTACTTC.

This chain connects TRBV5-1 to TRBJ2-7; D unclear. Trimming took off 4 bases at V and 6 bases at J, with 11 bases between the two ends. This CDR3 has 12 amino acids. Germline V gives CDR1 SGHRS, CDR2 YFSETQ. This CDR3 is CASSDHRGEQYF. CDR3 DNA sequence: TGCGCCAGCAGCGACCACCGAGGCGAGCAGTACTTC.

V and J are TRBV6-1 and TRBJ2-1; unclear D gene. The length of the CDR3 is 13 residues. V lost 5 bases, J lost 5 bases, and 10 bases lay in between. The germline V gene encodes CDR1 MNHNS and CDR2 SASEGT. The CDR3 region is CASSTLRNNEQFF. The CDR3 DNA sequence: TGTGCCAGCAGTACCCTACGTAACAATGAGCAGTTCTTC.

The rearrangement joins TRBV19 to TRBJ2-3; 7 bases match TRBD1. V was pared by 1 base and J by 0 bases, with 1 base of the junction left unmatched. Germline CDR1 reads LNHDA; CDR2 reads SQIVND (reference sequence). The CDR3 totals 15 residues. The CDR3 region is CASSIGGQSTDTQYF. Written as DNA, the CDR3 is TGTGCCAGTAGTATAGGGGGACAGAGCACAGATACGCAGTATTTT.

The genes are TRBV18 and TRBJ2-6; D possibly matches TRBD1 or TRBD2 (5 bases each). The germline gives CDR1 KGHSH, CDR2 LQKENI. V lost 3 bases and J 2 bases, leaving 8 bases between the germline ends. This CDR3 is 15 amino acids long. CDR3 DNA sequence: TGTGCCAGCTCACCGGTGGGGGCTGGGGCCAACGTCCTGACTTTC. Translating it yields CASSPVGAGANVLTF.

This rearrangement joins TRBV19 to TRBJ1-4; no clear D gene. The CDR3 contains 18 residues. CDR1 is LNHDA, CDR2 SQIVND, per germline (reference sequence). V was trimmed by 1 base and J by 0 bases, leaving 15 bases between them. CDR3: CASSIGKRGSSTNEKLFF. The DNA of the CDR3 is TGTGCCAGTAGTATAGGGAAACGAGGCAGCTCAACTAATGAAAAACTGTTTTTT.

The J gene is TRBJ1-3, the V gene TRBV7-9, with TRBD1 identical over 9 bases. V lost 5 bases to trimming and J lost 2 bases; unmatched junction nucleotides: 10. The germline V gene encodes CDR1 SEHNR and CDR2 FQNEAQ (reference sequence). The CDR3 spans 17 residues. The CDR3 region has the DNA TGTGCCAGCAGCAAATCAGGGACAGGGCCCGCTGGAAACACCATATATTTT. It encodes CASSKSGTGPAGNTIYF. Full variable domain (outside the CDR3, taken from reference TRBV7-9 and TRBJ1-3): DTGVSQNPRHKITKRGQNVTFRCDPISEHNRLYWYRQTLGQGPEFLTYFQNEAQLEKSRLLSDRFSAERPKGSFSTLEIQRTEQGDSAMYLCASSKSGTGPAGNTIYFGEGSWLTVV.

J is TRBJ1-5 and V is TRBV4-3; D not resolved. Germline CDR1 is LGHNA and CDR2 is YSLEER. The CDR3 runs 13 residues. V gave up 0 bases and J gave up 7 bases, with 7 bases separating them. CDR3 residues: CASSQDKGQPQHF. In DNA, the CDR3 is TGCGCCAGCAGCCAAGATAAGGGACAGCCCCAGCATTTT.

This clone was detected once. This chain uses TRBV18 with TRBJ1-1; D perhaps matches TRBD1 (6 bases). The V end was cut by 5 bases, the J end by 4 bases, with 11 bases between. There are 13 residues in the CDR3. CDR1 is KGHSH and CDR2 is LQKENI in the germline V gene. CDR3 DNA sequence: TGTGCCAGCTCATTAGGGGGGGGCACTGAAGCTTTCTTT. This gives the protein CASSLGGGTEAFF.

V usage is TRBV6-6 and J usage is TRBJ2-3; D is ambiguous. The germline gives CDR1 MNHNY, CDR2 SVGAGI (reference sequence). The germline V and J ends were trimmed by 5 bases and 1 base, with 7 bases remaining between them. The CDR3 has 13 amino acids. CDR3 sequence: CASSGRGTDTQYF. The CDR3 nucleotides read TGTGCCAGCAGTGGCCGCGGCACAGATACGCAGTATTTT.

The genes are TRBV7-9 and TRBJ2-1; D is ambiguous. This CDR3 region has 15 residues. The germline CDR1 and CDR2 sequences are SEHNR and FQNEAQ (reference sequence). V lost 2 bases to trimming and J lost 3 bases, with 11 bases between them. The CDR3 DNA reads TGTGCCAGCAGCTTAAGAGACTCAATCTACAATGAGCAGTTCTTC. Protein product: CASSLRDSIYNEQFF. Full variable domain (remainder filled in from reference TRBV7-9 and TRBJ2-1): DTGVSQNPRHKITKRGQNVTFRCDPISEHNRLYWYRQTLGQGPEFLTYFQNEAQLEKSRLLSDRFSAERPKGSFSTLEIQRTEQGDSAMYLCASSLRDSIYNEQFFGPGTRLTVL.

This chain links TRBV5-5 with TRBJ1-1, with D tentatively TRBD1 (5 bases). The V end lost 4 bases, the J end lost 1 base, and 11 bases lay between the germline ends. The germline gives CDR1 SGHKS, CDR2 YYEKEE (reference sequence). This CDR3 contains 14 residues. The CDR3: CASSARVGNTEAFF. CDR3 coding DNA: TGTGCCAGCAGCGCCAGGGTAGGGAACACTGAAGCTTTCTTT. Supplemented by reference TRBV5-5 and TRBJ1-1, the full variable domain reads DAGVTQSPTHLIKTRGQQVTLRCSPISGHKSVSWYQQVLGQGPQFIFQYYEKEERGRGNFPDRFSARQFPNYSSELNVNALLLGDSALYLCASSARVGNTEAFFGQGTRLTVV.

The chain uses TRBV6-4 and TRBJ1-2; D call uncertain. The CDR3 is 11 residues long. The V end lost 5 bases, the J end lost 10 bases, and 11 bases lay between the germline ends. CDR1 and CDR2 (germline): MRHNA, SNTAGT. The CDR3: CASSSGLVYTF. DNA for the CDR3: TGTGCCAGCAGTTCCGGACTCGTCTACACCTTC.

The V call is TRBV7-3, the J call TRBJ1-1, with TRBD1 matching over 8 bases. The germline CDR1 and CDR2 sequences are SGHTA and FQGTGA. V dropped 2 bases and J dropped 10; count of bases not matched to a gene: 9. This CDR3 comprises 14 residues. CDR3 bases: TGTGCCAGCAGCTTAGATAGGACAGGGTTGATAGCTTTCTTT. Translating it yields CASSLDRTGLIAFF.

This chain uses TRBV7-2 with TRBJ1-2; 11 bases match TRBD1. Germline CDR1 reads SGHTA; CDR2 reads FQGNSA. V lost 4 bases to trimming and J lost 3 bases; unmatched junction nucleotides: 1. The CDR3 totals 14 residues. The DNA for the CDR3 is TGTGCCAGCAGCTGGGACAGGGGGGACTATGGCTACACCTTC. Protein sequence: CASSWDRGDYGYTF.

This clone was found a few times. The chain carries TRBV11-3 and TRBJ2-6, with D hard to call. The CDR3 covers 15 residues. With 5 bases removed from V and 0 bases from J, the gap between germline ends came to 8 bases. Looked up from germline, CDR1 is SGHNT and CDR2 is YENEEA. CDR3 protein: CASSPRFSGANVLTF. CDR3 sequence (DNA): TGTGCCAGCAGCCCTCGATTCTCTGGGGCCAACGTCCTGACTTTC. The variable domain in full, completed from reference TRBV11-3 and TRBJ2-6, reads EAGVVQSPRYKIIEKKQPVAFWCNPISGHNTLYWYLQNLGQGPELLIRYENEEAVDDSQLPKDRFSAERLKGVDSTLKIQPAELGDSAVYLCASSPRFSGANVLTFGAGSRLTVL.

In this sample, this clone turned up a few times. The CDR3 nucleotides read TGTGCCAGCATCCGGGACAGGGGTCAGCCCCAGCATTTT. This translates into CASIRDRGQPQHF. The chain uses TRBV2 and TRBJ1-5, with 10 bases aligning to TRBD1. The CDR3 loop spans 13 amino acids. Germline CDR1 reads SNHLY; CDR2 reads FYNNEI. With V trimmed by 7 bases and J by 6 bases, 3 bases remained unmatched.

The chain recombines TRBV19 with TRBJ2-7; no clear D. V gave up 2 bases and J gave up 0 bases, with 11 bases separating them. The CDR3 runs to 15 residues. Germline CDR1 LNHDA, CDR2 SQIVND (reference sequence). CDR3 sequence: CASSIRLESSYEQYF. CDR3 DNA sequence: TGTGCCAGTAGTATAAGGCTGGAGAGCTCCTACGAGCAGTACTTC.

The gene calls are TRBV5-1 and TRBJ2-2, with D possibly matching TRBD1 (5 bases). The CDR3 totals 15 residues. Germline CDR1 SGHRS, CDR2 YFSETQ. Trimming removed 1 base at V and 4 bases at J, with 11 bases between. The CDR3 DNA reads as TGCGCCAGCAGCTTGCCCGAAACAGGCACCGGGGAGCTGTTTTTT. The encoded protein is CASSLPETGTGELFF.